This T cell receptor beta chain was recovered during a study of monozygotic twins with inflammatory bowel disease. Study-level results: Repertoire likeness was no different across concordant and discordant twins, perhaps owing to restricted power.

The CDR3 contains 14 residues. Germline CDR1 and CDR2: MNHNS and SASEGT. Note on this clonotype: Its antigen is not identified.

Making cDNA involved eight separate reactions per sample. UMIs with a 6-nucleotide sample barcode were added by template switching. TCRdb re-called the 5' RACE reads, yielding one record per CDR3 amino acid sequence without DNA. This listing includes about 210,000 distinct CDR3 sequences. Investigators extracted total RNA from whole blood and did not sort T cells. The V and J genes are TRBV6-1 and TRBJ1-4. This TCR was sampled from a human donor with ulcerative colitis or Crohn's disease, or a healthy co-twin of an affected twin (not recorded which). Sequenced: blood. Here the CDR3 reads CASRTISTNEKLFF.